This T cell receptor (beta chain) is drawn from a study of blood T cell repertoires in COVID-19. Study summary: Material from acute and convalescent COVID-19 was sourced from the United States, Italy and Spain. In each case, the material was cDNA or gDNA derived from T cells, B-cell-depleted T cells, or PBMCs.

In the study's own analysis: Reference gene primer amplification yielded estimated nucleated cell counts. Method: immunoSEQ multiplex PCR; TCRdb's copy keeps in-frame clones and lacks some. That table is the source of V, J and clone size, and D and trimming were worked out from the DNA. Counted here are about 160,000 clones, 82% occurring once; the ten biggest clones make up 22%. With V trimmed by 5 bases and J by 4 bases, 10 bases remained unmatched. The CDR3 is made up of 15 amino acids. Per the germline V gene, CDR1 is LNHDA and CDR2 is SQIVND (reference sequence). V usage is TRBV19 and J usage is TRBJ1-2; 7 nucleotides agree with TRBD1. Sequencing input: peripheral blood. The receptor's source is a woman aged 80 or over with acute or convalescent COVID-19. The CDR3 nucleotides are TGTGCCAGTAGTCCGGCCGGGACAGCATCCTATGGCTACACCTTC. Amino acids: CASSPAGTASYGYTF.